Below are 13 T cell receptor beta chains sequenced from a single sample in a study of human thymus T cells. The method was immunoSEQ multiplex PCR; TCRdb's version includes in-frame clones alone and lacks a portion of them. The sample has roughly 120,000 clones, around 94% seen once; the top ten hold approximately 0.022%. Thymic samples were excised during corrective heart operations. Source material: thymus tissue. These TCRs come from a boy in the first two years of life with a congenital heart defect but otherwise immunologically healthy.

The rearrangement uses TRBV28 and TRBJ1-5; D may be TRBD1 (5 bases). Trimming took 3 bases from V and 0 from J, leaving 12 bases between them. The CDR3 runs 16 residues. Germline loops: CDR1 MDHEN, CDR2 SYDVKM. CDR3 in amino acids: CASSLTTEGSNQPQHF. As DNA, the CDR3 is TGTGCCAGCAGTTTGACGACAGAAGGTAGCAATCAGCCCCAGCATTTT.

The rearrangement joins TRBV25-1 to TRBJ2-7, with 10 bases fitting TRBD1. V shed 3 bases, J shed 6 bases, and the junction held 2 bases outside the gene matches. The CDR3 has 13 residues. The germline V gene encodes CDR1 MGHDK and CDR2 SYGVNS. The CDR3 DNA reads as TGTGCCAGCAGTGACGACAGGGGGCCCGAGCAGTACTTC. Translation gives CASSDDRGPEQYF.

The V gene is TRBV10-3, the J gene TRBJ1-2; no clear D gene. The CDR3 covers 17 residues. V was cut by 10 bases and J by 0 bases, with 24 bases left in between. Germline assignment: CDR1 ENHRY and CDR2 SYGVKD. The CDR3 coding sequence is TGTGCCACCCGGCCAGATGCCCCTGTACGGTCTAACTATGGCTACACCTTC. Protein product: CATRPDAPVRSNYGYTF.

CDR3 sequence reads: CASSREGEGNTIYF. The CDR3 DNA reads TGCGCCAGCAGCAGGGAGGGAGAAGGAAACACCATATATTTT. V usage is TRBV10-2 and J usage is TRBJ1-3; D is perhaps TRBD1 (5 bases). V dropped 6 bases and J dropped 4 bases, with 13 bases sitting between them. The CDR3 length is 14 residues. CDR1 WSHSY and CDR2 SAAADI come from the germline V gene.

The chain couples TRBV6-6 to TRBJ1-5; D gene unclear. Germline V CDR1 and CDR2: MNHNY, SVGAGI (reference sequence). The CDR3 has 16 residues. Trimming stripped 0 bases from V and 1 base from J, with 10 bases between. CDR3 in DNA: TGTGCCAGCAGTTACTCGAGGATGGAGAGCAATCAGCCCCAGCATTTT. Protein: CASSYSRMESNQPQHF.

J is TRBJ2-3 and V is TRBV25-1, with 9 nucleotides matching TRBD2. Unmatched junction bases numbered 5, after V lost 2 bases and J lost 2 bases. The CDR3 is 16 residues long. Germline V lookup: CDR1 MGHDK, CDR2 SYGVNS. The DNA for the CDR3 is TGTGCCAGCAGTGAACTGCGGGGGGGCTCCACAGATACGCAGTATTTT. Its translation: CASSELRGGSTDTQYF.

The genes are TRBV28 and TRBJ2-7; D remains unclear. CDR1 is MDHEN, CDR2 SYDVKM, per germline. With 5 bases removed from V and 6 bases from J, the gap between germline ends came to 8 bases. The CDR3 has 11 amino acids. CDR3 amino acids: CASSTASEQYF. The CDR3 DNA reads TGTGCCAGCAGTACAGCCTCCGAGCAGTACTTC. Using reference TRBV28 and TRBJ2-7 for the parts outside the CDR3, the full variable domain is DVKVTQSSRYLVKRTGEKVFLECVQDMDHENMFWYRQDPGLGLRLIYFSYDVKMKEKGDIPEGYSVSREKKERFSLILESASTNQTSMYLCASSTASEQYFGPGTRLTVT.

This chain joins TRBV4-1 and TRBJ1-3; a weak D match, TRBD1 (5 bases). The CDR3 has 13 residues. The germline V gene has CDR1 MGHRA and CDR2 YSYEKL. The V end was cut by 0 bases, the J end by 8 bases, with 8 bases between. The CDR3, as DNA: TGCGCCAGCAGCCAAGAGGCAGGGCACACCATATATTTT. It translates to CASSQEAGHTIYF.

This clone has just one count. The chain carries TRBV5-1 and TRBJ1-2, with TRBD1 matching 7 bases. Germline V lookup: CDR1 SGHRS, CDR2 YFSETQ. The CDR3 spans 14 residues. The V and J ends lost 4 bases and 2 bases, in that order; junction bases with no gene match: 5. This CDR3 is CASSPDRENYGYTF. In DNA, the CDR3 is TGCGCCAGCAGCCCAGACAGGGAAAACTATGGCTACACCTTC.

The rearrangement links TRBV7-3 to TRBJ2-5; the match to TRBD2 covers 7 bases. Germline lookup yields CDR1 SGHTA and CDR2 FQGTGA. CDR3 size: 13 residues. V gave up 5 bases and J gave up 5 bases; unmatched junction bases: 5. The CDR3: CASSPLGGETQYF. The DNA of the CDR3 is TGTGCCAGCAGCCCTCTCGGGGGGGAGACCCAGTACTTC.

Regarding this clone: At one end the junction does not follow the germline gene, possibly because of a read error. CDR3 nucleotide sequence: TGTGCCAGTAGTGTCAACCGGGACGGCGCCTTC. This gives the protein CASSVNRDGAF. V usage is TRBV19 and J usage is TRBJ1-2; maybe TRBD1 (5 bases). Germline values: CDR1 LNHDA, CDR2 SQIVND (reference sequence). The CDR3 loop spans 11 amino acids.

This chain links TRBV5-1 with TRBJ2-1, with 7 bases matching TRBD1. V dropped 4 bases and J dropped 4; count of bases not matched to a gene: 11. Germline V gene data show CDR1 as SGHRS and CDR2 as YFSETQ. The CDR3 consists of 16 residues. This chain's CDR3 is CASSHRGNRGYNEQFF. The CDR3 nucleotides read TGCGCCAGCAGCCACAGGGGAAACAGAGGATACAATGAGCAGTTCTTC.

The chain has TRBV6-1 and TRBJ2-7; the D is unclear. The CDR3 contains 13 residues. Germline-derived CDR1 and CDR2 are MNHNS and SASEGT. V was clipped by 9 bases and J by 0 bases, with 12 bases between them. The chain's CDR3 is CASRHPHSYEQYF. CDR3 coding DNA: TGTGCCAGTCGACATCCACACTCCTACGAGCAGTACTTC.